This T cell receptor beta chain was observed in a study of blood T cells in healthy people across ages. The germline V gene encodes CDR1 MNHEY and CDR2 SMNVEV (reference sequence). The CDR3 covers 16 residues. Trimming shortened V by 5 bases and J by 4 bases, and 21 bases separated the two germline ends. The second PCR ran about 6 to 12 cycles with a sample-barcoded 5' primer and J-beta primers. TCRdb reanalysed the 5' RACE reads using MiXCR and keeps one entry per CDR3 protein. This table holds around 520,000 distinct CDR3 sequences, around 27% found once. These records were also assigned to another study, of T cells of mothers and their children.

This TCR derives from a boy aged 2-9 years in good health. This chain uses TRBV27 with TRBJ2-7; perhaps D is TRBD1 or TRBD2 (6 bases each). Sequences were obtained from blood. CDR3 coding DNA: TGTGCCAGCAGTCTTTCGGGGGCAGAGGGAAGTTACGAGCAGTACTTC. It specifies CASSLSGAEGSYEQYF.